These T cell receptor beta chains were read from a single sample in a study of identical twins. TCRdb ran MiXCR on the 5' RACE reads and lists one entry per CDR3 protein. Found here are hundreds of thousands of distinct CDR3 sequences, approximately 6.1% of them singletons; the top ten hold approximately 1.6%. Sequencing was done on a sample of naive T cells sorted from blood. The receptors derive from a man between 18 and 35 years old in good health. Each CDR3 is given with its conserved first and last residue. A D gene is named only where the DNA matches it firmly. Clone size is shown for a subset of rows, as once, few, many or a class of expanded clone.

V	D	J	size	CDR3	DNA
TRBV6-5	NA	TRBJ2-3	many	CASSSPGMADTQYF	TGTGCCAGCAGTTCACCGGGGATGGCAGATACGCAGTATTTT
TRBV28	NA	TRBJ2-1	NA	CASSLRGNYNEQFF	TGTGCCAGCAGTTTAAGGGGGAACTACAATGAGCAGTTCTTC
TRBV10-3	NA	TRBJ2-1	few	CAINGPSDNEQFF	TGTGCCATCAACGGGCCTTCCGACAATGAGCAGTTCTTC
TRBV6-1	NA	TRBJ2-7	NA	CASSVMVISYEQYF	TGTGCCAGCAGCGTTATGGTGATTTCCTACGAGCAGTACTTC
TRBV6-5	TRBD1	TRBJ2-7	many	CASSYGTGAYEQYF	TGTGCCAGCAGTTACGGGACAGGGGCCTACGAGCAGTACTTC
TRBV4-1	TRBD1	TRBJ2-1	many	CASSLYSKGQGAYEQFF	TGCGCCAGCAGCCTTTATTCTAAGGGACAGGGGGCATATGAGCAGTTCTTC
TRBV20-1	NA	TRBJ2-3	many	CSATRGFKDTQYF	TGCAGTGCCACACGGGGGTTCAAGGATACGCAGTATTTT
TRBV5-5	NA	TRBJ2-7	many	CASSTRAGVYEQYF	TGTGCCAGCAGCACGAGGGCAGGGGTCTACGAGCAGTACTTC
TRBV10-3	TRBD2	TRBJ2-7	NA	CAIGGDEQYF	TGTGCCATCGGGGGGGACGAGCAGTACTTC
TRBV2	TRBD1	TRBJ1-4	NA	CASSRGQATNEKLFF	TGTGCCAGCAGTCGGGGACAGGCAACTAATGAAAAACTGTTTTTT
TRBV27	NA	TRBJ2-7	few	CASSLLLGGAGGFHEQYF	TGTGCCAGCAGTTTATTATTAGGGGGAGCTGGAGGATTCCACGAGCAGTACTTC
TRBV5-1	TRBD2	TRBJ2-3	many	CASSSHTSGRSSGTDTQYF	TGCGCCAGCAGCTCCCATACTAGCGGGAGAAGTAGTGGCACAGATACGCAGTATTTT
TRBV9	NA	TRBJ2-7	many	CASSVAGYSYEQYF	TGTGCCAGCAGCGTAGCCGGTTACTCCTACGAGCAGTACTTC
TRBV19	NA	TRBJ2-7	NA	CASSRNERRYEQYF	TGTGCCAGTAGTCGTAATGAGCGCCGCTACGAGCAGTACTTC
TRBV29-1	NA	TRBJ2-7	many	CSVEDPGLREQYF	TGCAGCGTTGAAGATCCCGGACTAAGGGAGCAGTACTTC
TRBV12-3/TRBV12-4	NA	TRBJ2-3	many	CASRLGGYTDTQYF	TGTGCCAGCAGGCTCGGCGGTTACACAGATACGCAGTATTTT
TRBV28	TRBD2	TRBJ2-1	many	CASRSSGAYNEQFF	TGTGCCAGCAGGTCTAGCGGCGCATACAATGAGCAGTTCTTC
TRBV5-6	TRBD2	TRBJ2-5	many	CASSRGASGRLQETQYF	TGTGCCAGCAGTCGGGGGGCTAGCGGGAGGTTACAAGAGACCCAGTACTTC
TRBV7-9	NA	TRBJ1-1	many	CASSSGVSKAFF	TGTGCCAGCAGCTCGGGGGTATCGAAGGCTTTCTTT
TRBV29-1	TRBD2	TRBJ2-1	many	CSVEGAGVGNEQFF	TGCAGCGTTGAAGGGGCGGGAGTTGGCAATGAGCAGTTCTTC
TRBV28	TRBD2	TRBJ2-7	few	CASRGLGLAGGYEQYF	TGTGCCAGCAGGGGACTGGGACTAGCGGGAGGTTACGAGCAGTACTTC
TRBV11-2	TRBD2	TRBJ2-1	many	CASSLVAGTYNEQFF	TGTGCCAGCAGCTTAGTAGCGGGAACCTACAATGAGCAGTTCTTC
TRBV5-1	NA	TRBJ2-4	NA	CASSPQLNLAKNIQYF	TGCGCCAGCAGTCCTCAATTGAACTTAGCCAAAAACATTCAGTACTTC
TRBV7-8	NA	TRBJ1-1	NA	CASSLARHFEAFF	TGTGCCAGCAGCTTAGCGAGACATTTTGAAGCTTTCTTT
TRBV29-1	NA	TRBJ1-1	few	CSVERLASGEAFF	TGCAGCGTTGAACGTCTGGCGTCCGGTGAAGCTTTCTTT
TRBV29-1	NA	TRBJ2-1	few	CSVEDHNEQFF	TGCAGCGTTGAAGACCACAATGAGCAGTTCTTC
TRBV4-3	NA	TRBJ1-3	many	CASSQGVQGYGNTIYF	TGCGCCAGCAGCCAAGGAGTACAGGGTTATGGAAACACCATATATTTT
TRBV28	TRBD2	TRBJ2-7	many	CASSSAGGSRYEQYF	TGTGCCAGCAGTTCAGCGGGAGGGAGCAGGTACGAGCAGTACTTC
TRBV6-2/TRBV6-3	NA	TRBJ2-5	few	CASSYPGTPETQYF	TGTGCCAGCAGTTACCCCGGGACGCCAGAGACCCAGTACTTC
TRBV2	NA	TRBJ1-5	NA	CATEDNSNQPQHF	TGTGCTACTGAGGACAACTCCAATCAGCCCCAGCATTTT
TRBV3-1	NA	TRBJ1-5	few	CASSQDSTQPQHF	TGTGCCAGCAGCCAAGACTCCACTCAGCCCCAGCATTTT
TRBV7-2	NA	TRBJ2-3	many	CASSLYLDTQYF	TGTGCCAGCAGCTTATACTTAGATACGCAGTATTTT
TRBV12-3/TRBV12-4	NA	TRBJ2-3	many	CASSFEGRTDTQYF	TGTGCCAGCAGTTTTGAGGGGCGCACAGATACGCAGTATTTT
TRBV28	TRBD2	TRBJ2-3	few	CASSPLAGATDTQYF	TGTGCCAGCAGTCCCCTAGCGGGAGCCACAGATACGCAGTATTTT
TRBV29-1	NA	TRBJ2-1	many	CSVEDRANEQFF	TGCAGCGTTGAAGACAGGGCAAATGAGCAGTTCTTC
TRBV20-1	NA	TRBJ1-6	many	CSARRSSYNSPLHF	TGCAGTGCTAGGCGCAGCTCCTATAATTCACCCCTCCACTTT
TRBV15	NA	TRBJ1-2	many	CATSGPMSGEDYGYTF	TGTGCCACCAGCGGCCCAATGTCGGGAGAGGACTATGGCTACACCTTC
TRBV4-2	NA	TRBJ2-1	many	CASCTWGAEGDEQFF	TGTGCCAGCTGCACTTGGGGGGCTGAGGGGGATGAGCAGTTCTTC
TRBV4-3	NA	TRBJ1-1	many	CASSQARGWNTEAFF	TGCGCCAGCAGCCAAGCTAGAGGGTGGAACACTGAAGCTTTCTTT
TRBV18	NA	TRBJ2-1	few	CASSLTQGHEQFF	TGTGCCAGCTCATTGACTCAGGGACATGAGCAGTTCTTC
TRBV7-2	NA	TRBJ2-1	few	CASSLVSLANEQFF	TGTGCCAGCAGCTTAGTCTCCCTAGCAAATGAGCAGTTCTTC
TRBV29-1	NA	TRBJ1-1	many	CSLYMNTEAFF	TGCAGCTTATACATGAACACTGAAGCTTTCTTT
TRBV28	TRBD2	TRBJ2-7	few	CASSLTSGSFYEQYF	TGTGCCAGCAGCCTGACTAGCGGGAGTTTCTACGAGCAGTACTTC
TRBV20-1	NA	TRBJ2-1	many	CSARKSNEQFF	TGCAGTGCTAGAAAGAGTAATGAGCAGTTCTTC
TRBV18	NA	TRBJ1-2	many	CASSPGDGHGYTF	TGTGCCAGCTCACCGGGGGACGGCCATGGCTACACCTTC
TRBV5-6	NA	TRBJ2-6	NA	CASSPRTLHSGANVLTF	TGTGCCAGCAGCCCAAGGACGCTCCACTCTGGGGCCAACGTCCTGACTTTC
TRBV19	NA	TRBJ2-1	NA	CASSIHSSYNEQFF	TGTGCCAGTAGTATACACAGCTCCTACAATGAGCAGTTCTTC
TRBV4-3	NA	TRBJ2-4	many	CASSQDLLGANIQYF	TGCGCCAGCAGCCAAGATCTCCTTGGTGCGAACATTCAGTACTTC
TRBV9	NA	TRBJ2-7	many	CASSVEMGEQYF	TGTGCCAGCAGCGTAGAAATGGGAGAGCAGTACTTC
TRBV19	NA	TRBJ2-4	NA	CASSMTANIQYF	TGTGCCAGTAGTATGACGGCGAACATTCAGTACTTC
TRBV5-6	TRBD2	TRBJ2-7	NA	CASSLAGLGNYEQYF	TGTGCCAGCAGCTTGGCCGGACTAGGAAACTACGAGCAGTACTTC
TRBV20-1	NA	TRBJ2-1	many	CSARVRAQSDEQFF	TGCAGTGCTAGAGTAAGAGCCCAGAGCGATGAGCAGTTCTTC
TRBV30	TRBD2	TRBJ2-7	NA	CAWSGGLASYEQYF	TGTGCCTGGAGTGGGGGACTAGCGAGCTACGAGCAGTACTTC
TRBV6-2/TRBV6-3	NA	TRBJ1-2	few	CASSYRTGPRGEGYTF	TGTGCCAGCAGTTACCGGACCGGGCCCAGGGGCGAAGGCTACACCTTC
TRBV12-3/TRBV12-4	TRBD2	TRBJ2-1	many	CASSLIGGRGSYNEQFF	TGTGCCAGCAGTTTAATAGGCGGGAGGGGTTCCTACAATGAGCAGTTCTTC
TRBV7-8	TRBD1	TRBJ1-1	many	CASSLAARDRVMNTEAFF	TGTGCCAGCAGCTTAGCGGCAAGGGACAGGGTAATGAACACTGAAGCTTTCTTT
TRBV20-1	TRBD1	TRBJ2-5	many	CSALISGGVGETQYF	TGCAGTGCTCTCATATCAGGGGGTGTGGGAGAGACCCAGTACTTC
TRBV11-2	NA	TRBJ2-5	NA	CASGPLRALETQYF	TGTGCCAGTGGTCCTCTCAGGGCCTTGGAGACCCAGTACTTC